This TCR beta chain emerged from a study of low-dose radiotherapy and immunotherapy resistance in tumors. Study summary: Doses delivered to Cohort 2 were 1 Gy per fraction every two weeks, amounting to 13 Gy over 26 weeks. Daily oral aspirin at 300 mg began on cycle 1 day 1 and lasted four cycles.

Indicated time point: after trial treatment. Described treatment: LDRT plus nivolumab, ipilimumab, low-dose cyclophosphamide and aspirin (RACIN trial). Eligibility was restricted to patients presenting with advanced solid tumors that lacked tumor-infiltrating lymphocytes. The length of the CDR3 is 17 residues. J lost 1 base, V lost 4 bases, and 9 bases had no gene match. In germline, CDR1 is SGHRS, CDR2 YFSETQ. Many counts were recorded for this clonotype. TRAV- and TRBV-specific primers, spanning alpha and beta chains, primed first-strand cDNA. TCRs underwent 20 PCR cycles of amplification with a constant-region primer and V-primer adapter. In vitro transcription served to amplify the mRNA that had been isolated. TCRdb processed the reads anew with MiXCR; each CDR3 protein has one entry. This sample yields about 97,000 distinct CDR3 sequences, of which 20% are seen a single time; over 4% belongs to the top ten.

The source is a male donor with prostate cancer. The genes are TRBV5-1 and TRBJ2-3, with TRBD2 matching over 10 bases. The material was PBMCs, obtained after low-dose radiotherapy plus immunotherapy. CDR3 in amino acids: CASSRGAGTSGTDTQYF. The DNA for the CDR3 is TGCGCCAGCAGCCGGGGGGCCGGGACTAGCGGCACAGATACGCAGTATTTT. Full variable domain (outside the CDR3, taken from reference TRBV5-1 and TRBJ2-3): KAGVTQTPRYLIKTRGQQVTLSCSPISGHRSVSWYQQTPGQGLQFLFEYFSETQRNKGNFPGRFSGRQFSNSRSEMNVSTLELGDSALYLCASSRGAGTSGTDTQYFGPGTRLTVL.